The clone carrying this T cell receptor beta chain was seen just once. Replicate PCRs run on sorted subsets employed 200 ng DNA, 30,000 to 35,000 T cell genomes. Generated by immunoSEQ multiplex PCR, the TCRdb table keeps only in-frame clones and is missing some. The data hold approximately 980,000 clones, with approximately 80% observed a single time. The sample belongs to a study of shared clonotypes between healthy human individuals. Trimming took off 1 base at V and 0 bases at J, with 13 bases between the two ends. The CDR3 length is 16 residues. Germline CDR1 is SNHLY and CDR2 is FYNNEI. This chain uses TRBV2 with TRBJ2-7, with D possibly matching TRBD2 (7 bases). The receptor was isolated from a man between 18 and 35 years old in good health. Sample: memory CD4+ T cells sorted from blood. Subset indicated: CD45RA-negative fraction. CDR3: CASSEGWAGASYEQYF. The CDR3 bases are TGTGCCAGCAGTGAAGGATGGGCGGGGGCCTCCTACGAGCAGTACTTC.